The present entry profiles one TCR beta chain with its context. The T cells that were sequenced for TCR beta were CD8+ and CD4+ cells from blood. The multiple sclerosis controls were treatment-naive patients with relapsing-remitting disease that was stable or active. The data were obtained in a study of CD8 T cells in Susac syndrome. Random-hexamer reverse transcription was applied to about 0.5 to 1 ug RNA. Amplification of TCR beta CDR3 spanned 54 Vbeta and 13 Jbeta via immunoSEQ multiplex PCR. TCRdb itself ran the immunoSEQ multiplex PCR reads through MiXCR, one entry per CDR3 protein. The sample includes roughly 130,000 distinct CDR3 sequences, about 94% of them seen just once. Between the trimmed V and J ends, which lost 11 bases and 2 bases, there was a span of 16 bases. Germline lookup yields CDR1 ENHRY and CDR2 SYGVKD. The CDR3 is 14 amino acids.

The clonotype originates from a human donor with multiple sclerosis. J is TRBJ1-3 and V is TRBV10-3; a possible D gene is TRBD1 (6 bases). The sequencing sample was made of CD4+ T cells from PBMCs. For the CDR3, the DNA is TGTGCCTCTATAGGACAGTTGACTGGAAACACCATATATTTT. It specifies CASIGQLTGNTIYF.